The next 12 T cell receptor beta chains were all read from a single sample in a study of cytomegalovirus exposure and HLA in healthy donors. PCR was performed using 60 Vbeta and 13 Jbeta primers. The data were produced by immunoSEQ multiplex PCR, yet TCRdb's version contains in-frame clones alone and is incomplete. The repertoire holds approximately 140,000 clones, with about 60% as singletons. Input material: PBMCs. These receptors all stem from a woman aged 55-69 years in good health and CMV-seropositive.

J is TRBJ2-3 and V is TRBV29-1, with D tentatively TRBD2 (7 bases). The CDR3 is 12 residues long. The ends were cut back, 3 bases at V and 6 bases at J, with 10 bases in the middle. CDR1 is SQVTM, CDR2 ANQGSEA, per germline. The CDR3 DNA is TGCAGCGTTGAGGGGGGGGGCGATACGCAGTATTTT. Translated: CSVEGGGDTQYF.

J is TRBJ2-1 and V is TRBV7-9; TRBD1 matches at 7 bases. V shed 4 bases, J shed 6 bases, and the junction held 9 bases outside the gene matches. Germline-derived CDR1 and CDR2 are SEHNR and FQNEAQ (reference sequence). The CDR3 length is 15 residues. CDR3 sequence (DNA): TGTGCCAGCAGCTCCGGGACAGATTTAGGCAATGAGCAGTTCTTC. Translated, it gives CASSSGTDLGNEQFF.

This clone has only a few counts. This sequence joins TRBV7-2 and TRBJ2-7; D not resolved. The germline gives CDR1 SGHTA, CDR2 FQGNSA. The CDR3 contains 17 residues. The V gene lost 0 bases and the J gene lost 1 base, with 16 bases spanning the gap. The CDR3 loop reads CASSLAGWAASSYEQYF. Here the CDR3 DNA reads TGTGCCAGCAGCTTAGCTGGTTGGGCAGCCTCTTCCTACGAGCAGTACTTC.

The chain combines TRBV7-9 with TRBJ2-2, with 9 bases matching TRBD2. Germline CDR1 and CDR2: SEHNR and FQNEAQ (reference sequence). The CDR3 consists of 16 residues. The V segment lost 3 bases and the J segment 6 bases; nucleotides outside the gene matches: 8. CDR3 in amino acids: CASSFGLAGQPGELFF. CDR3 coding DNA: TGTGCCAGCAGCTTCGGTCTAGCGGGGCAGCCCGGGGAGCTGTTTTTT.

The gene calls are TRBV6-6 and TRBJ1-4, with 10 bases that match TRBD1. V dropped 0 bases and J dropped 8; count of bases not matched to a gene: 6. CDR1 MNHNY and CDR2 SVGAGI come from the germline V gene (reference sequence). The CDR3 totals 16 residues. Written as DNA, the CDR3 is TGTGCCAGCAGTTACTCCCCGACAGGGGGCGAAGAAAAACTGTTTTTT. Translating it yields CASSYSPTGGEEKLFF.

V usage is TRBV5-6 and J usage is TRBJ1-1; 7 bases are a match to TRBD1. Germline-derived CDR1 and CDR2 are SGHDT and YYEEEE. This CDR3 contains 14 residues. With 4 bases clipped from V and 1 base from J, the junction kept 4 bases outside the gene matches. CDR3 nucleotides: TGTGCCAGCAGCCCGGGGACAGAGAACACTGAAGCTTTCTTT. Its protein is CASSPGTENTEAFF.

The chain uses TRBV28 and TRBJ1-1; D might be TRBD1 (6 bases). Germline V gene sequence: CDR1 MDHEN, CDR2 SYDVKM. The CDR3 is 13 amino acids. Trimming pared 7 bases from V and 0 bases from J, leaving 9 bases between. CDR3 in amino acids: CASKPGVNTEAFF. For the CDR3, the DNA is TGTGCCAGCAAACCAGGGGTGAACACTGAAGCTTTCTTT.

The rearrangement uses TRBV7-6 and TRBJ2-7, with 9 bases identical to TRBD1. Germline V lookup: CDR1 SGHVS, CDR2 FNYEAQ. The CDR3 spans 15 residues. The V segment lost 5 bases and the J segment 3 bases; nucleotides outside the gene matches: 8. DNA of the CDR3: TGTGCCAGCAGCGTAAGGACAGGGGCTAGCTACGAGCAGTACTTC. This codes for CASSVRTGASYEQYF.

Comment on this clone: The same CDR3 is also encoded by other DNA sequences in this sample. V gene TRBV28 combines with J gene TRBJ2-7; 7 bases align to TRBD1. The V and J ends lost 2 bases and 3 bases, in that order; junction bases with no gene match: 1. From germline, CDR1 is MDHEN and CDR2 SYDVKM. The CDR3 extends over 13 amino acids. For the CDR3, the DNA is TGTGCCAGCAGTTTAGGACAGGACTACGAGCAGTACTTC. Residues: CASSLGQDYEQYF. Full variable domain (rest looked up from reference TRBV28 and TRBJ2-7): DVKVTQSSRYLVKRTGEKVFLECVQDMDHENMFWYRQDPGLGLRLIYFSYDVKMKEKGDIPEGYSVSREKKERFSLILESASTNQTSMYLCASSLGQDYEQYFGPGTRLTVT.

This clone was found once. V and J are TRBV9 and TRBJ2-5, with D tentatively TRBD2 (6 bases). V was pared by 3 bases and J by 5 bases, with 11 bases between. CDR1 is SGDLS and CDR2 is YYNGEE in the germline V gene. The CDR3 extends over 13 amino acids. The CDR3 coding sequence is TGTGCCAGCAGCGGGGACTTCCCGGAGACCCAGTACTTC. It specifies CASSGDFPETQYF.

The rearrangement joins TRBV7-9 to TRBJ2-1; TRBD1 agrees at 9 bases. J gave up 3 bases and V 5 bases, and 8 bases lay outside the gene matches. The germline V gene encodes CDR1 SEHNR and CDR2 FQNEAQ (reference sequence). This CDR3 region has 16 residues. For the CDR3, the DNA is TGTGCCAGCAGCCGGACAGGGGAAGCGGGCTACAATGAGCAGTTCTTC. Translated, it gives CASSRTGEAGYNEQFF. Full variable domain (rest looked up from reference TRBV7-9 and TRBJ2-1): DTGVSQNPRHKITKRGQNVTFRCDPISEHNRLYWYRQTLGQGPEFLTYFQNEAQLEKSRLLSDRFSAERPKGSFSTLEIQRTEQGDSAMYLCASSRTGEAGYNEQFFGPGTRLTVL.

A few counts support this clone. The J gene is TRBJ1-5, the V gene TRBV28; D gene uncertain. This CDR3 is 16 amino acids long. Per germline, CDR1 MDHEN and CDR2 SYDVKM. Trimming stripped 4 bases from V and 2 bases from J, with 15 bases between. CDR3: CASSSPPGSGNQPQHF. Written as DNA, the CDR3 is TGTGCCAGCAGTTCCCCCCCCGGGAGTGGCAATCAGCCCCAGCATTTT. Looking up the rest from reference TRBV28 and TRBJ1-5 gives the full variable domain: DVKVTQSSRYLVKRTGEKVFLECVQDMDHENMFWYRQDPGLGLRLIYFSYDVKMKEKGDIPEGYSVSREKKERFSLILESASTNQTSMYLCASSSPPGSGNQPQHFGDGTRLSIL.